The 23 T cell receptor beta chains presented below share a single source sample, sequenced in a study of shared clonotypes between healthy human individuals. TCRdb's table, derived via immunoSEQ multiplex PCR, lists solely in-frame clones and lacks some. This sample has 2 million to 2.5 million clones, with 80% to 95% found just once. Sequencing was carried out using naive CD4+ T cells from PBMCs. Subset indicated: CD45RA+ positively selected. These receptors all stem from a man aged 18 to 30 in good health. Some clones in this sample may be carry-over from other donors' samples.

The chain joins TRBV7-9 to TRBJ2-2; 11 nucleotides agree with TRBD2. In germline, CDR1 is SEHNR, CDR2 FQNEAQ (reference sequence). The junction had 13 bases not matched to a gene; V was cut back by 5 bases and J by 5 bases. The CDR3 has 18 amino acids. The CDR3 here is CASSLTSGRRESTGELFF. CDR3 coding DNA: TGTGCCAGCAGCCTTACTAGCGGGAGACGAGAGAGTACCGGGGAGCTGTTTTTT.

The chain recombines TRBV5-1 with TRBJ2-7, with D possibly TRBD1 on 6 matching bases. Germline assignment: CDR1 SGHRS and CDR2 YFSETQ. V was trimmed by 4 bases and J by 2 bases, leaving 13 bases between them. CDR3 length: 14 amino acids. CDR3 region: CASSGLSGAYEQYF. The CDR3 bases are TGCGCCAGCAGCGGACTTTCAGGGGCCTACGAGCAGTACTTC.

The rearrangement joins TRBV2 to TRBJ2-7; D is perhaps TRBD1 (6 bases). V was clipped by 7 bases and J by 6 bases, with 16 bases between them. The germline CDR1 and CDR2 sequences are SNHLY and FYNNEI. The CDR3 length is 13 residues. The chain's CDR3 is CASNDQGPGEQYF. The CDR3 DNA reads TGTGCCAGCAATGACCAGGGGCCCGGCGAGCAGTACTTC. Variable domain in full (rest from reference TRBV2 and TRBJ2-7): EPEVTQTPSHQVTQMGQEVILRCVPISNHLYFYWYRQILGQKVEFLVSFYNNEISEKSEIFDDQFSVERPDGSNFTLKIRSTKLEDSAMYFCASNDQGPGEQYFGPGTRLTVT.

The chain has TRBV5-4 and TRBJ2-3; D remains ambiguous. The V and J ends lost 2 bases and 0 bases respectively, with 13 bases between them. CDR1 and CDR2 (germline): SGHNT, YYREEE (reference sequence). The CDR3 sequence is 16 residues long. The CDR3 DNA sequence: TGTGCCAGCAGCTTACCTCTGGCGGATAGCACAGATACGCAGTATTTT. Its protein is CASSLPLADSTDTQYF.

This clone was counted many times. The same CDR3 also results from other DNA sequences found in this sample. The chain uses TRBV7-6 and TRBJ1-1, with no clear D. V dropped 1 base and J dropped 2 bases, with 5 bases sitting between them. Per the germline V gene, CDR1 is SGHVS and CDR2 is FNYEAQ. This CDR3 has 13 residues. CDR3 DNA sequence: TGTGCCAGCAGCTTAGGCAGAAACACTGAAGCTTTCTTT. Encoded protein: CASSLGRNTEAFF.

This clone came up once. The chain has TRBV4-1 and TRBJ1-2; D not certain. Looked up from germline, CDR1 is MGHRA and CDR2 is YSYEKL. The CDR3 consists of 13 residues. V was clipped by 4 bases and J by 14 bases, with 20 bases between them. The DNA of the CDR3 is TGCGCCAGCAGCCCTGTACTGGACCGGCGAAGAACCTTC. It specifies CASSPVLDRRRTF.

The genes are TRBV18 and TRBJ1-1, with a weak D call TRBD1 (5 bases). Germline CDR1 KGHSH, CDR2 LQKENI. The CDR3 has 15 amino acids. V gave up 3 bases and J gave up 1 base, with 12 bases separating them. The CDR3 loop is CASSPTGAENTEAFF. CDR3 coding DNA: TGTGCCAGCTCACCCACCGGGGCAGAGAACACTGAAGCTTTCTTT.

This clone was seen a single time. CDR3 in amino acids: CASSVFGQGSGNTIYF. The CDR3 DNA reads as TGCGCCAGCAGCGTATTTGGACAGGGTTCGGGAAACACCATATATTTT. The genes are TRBV5-1 and TRBJ1-3, with TRBD1 identical over 8 bases. CDR3 length equals 16 residues. After removal of 4 bases from V and 4 bases from J, the junction contained 10 bases not matched to a gene. CDR1 SGHRS and CDR2 YFSETQ come from the germline V gene. The whole variable domain, filled in from reference TRBV5-1 and TRBJ1-3, reads KAGVTQTPRYLIKTRGQQVTLSCSPISGHRSVSWYQQTPGQGLQFLFEYFSETQRNKGNFPGRFSGRQFSNSRSEMNVSTLELGDSALYLCASSVFGQGSGNTIYFGEGSWLTVV.

This chain joins TRBV6-6 and TRBJ2-1, with unresolved D. V was cut by 2 bases and J by 4 bases, with 9 bases left in between. The CDR3 is 14 residues long. From germline, CDR1 is MNHNY and CDR2 SVGAGI (reference sequence). The CDR3 spells CASSYDPSYNEQFF. The CDR3 DNA follows: TGTGCCAGCAGTTACGATCCTTCATACAATGAGCAGTTCTTC.

As to this clone: This specimen includes other DNA sequences encoding the same CDR3. V and J are TRBV29-1 and TRBJ1-1, with D unclear. The CDR3 loop spans 12 amino acids. Germline V gene sequence: CDR1 SQVTM, CDR2 ANQGSEA. With 6 bases removed from V and 1 base from J, the gap between germline ends came to 9 bases. CDR3 sequence: CSVGRGNTEAFF. The CDR3 coding sequence is TGCAGCGTCGGACGGGGGAACACTGAAGCTTTCTTT.

The rearrangement uses TRBV27 and TRBJ2-1; D possibly matches TRBD1 or TRBD2 (6 bases each). Germline V gene lookup returns CDR1 MNHEY and CDR2 SMNVEV (reference sequence). This CDR3 contains 17 residues. V gave up 1 base and J gave up 7 bases, with 20 bases separating them. The DNA for the CDR3 is TGTGCCAGCAGTTTATTTAGTAAGGGGGGCGTGAGGAATGAGCAGTTCTTC. The encoded protein is CASSLFSKGGVRNEQFF.

As regards this clone: This same CDR3 is encoded by further DNA sequences in the sample. The chain combines TRBV18 with TRBJ1-5; D unresolved. CDR1 and CDR2 (germline): KGHSH, LQKENI. The V gene lost 4 bases and the J gene lost 1 base, with 5 bases spanning the gap. The CDR3 has 13 amino acids. CDR3 nucleotide sequence: TGTGCCAGCTCACAAGGGAGCAATCAGCCCCAGCATTTT. Its protein product is CASSQGSNQPQHF.

As concerns this clone: This CDR3 is also generated by other DNA sequences in the sample. The chain uses TRBV12-5 and TRBJ2-3, with D unclear. The V and J ends lost 6 bases and 3 bases respectively, with 4 bases between them. Germline V gives CDR1 LGHNT, CDR2 FRNRAP. There are 11 residues in the CDR3. The CDR3 bases are TGTGCTAGTGGAGGAACAGATACGCAGTATTTT. It yields the protein CASGGTDTQYF.

This chain joins TRBV28 and TRBJ1-5, with D possibly being TRBD1 (5 bases). Germline assignment: CDR1 MDHEN and CDR2 SYDVKM. The CDR3 extends over 16 amino acids. Trimming shortened V by 1 base and J by 1 base, and 11 bases separated the two germline ends. The CDR3 coding sequence is TGTGCCAGCAGTTTATCCCGACGGGGGAGCAATCAGCCCCAGCATTTT. Amino acid sequence: CASSLSRRGSNQPQHF.

This sequence joins TRBV19 and TRBJ2-1, with 13 bases fitting TRBD2. The CDR3 runs 19 residues. The V and J ends lost 7 bases and 0 bases, in that order; junction bases with no gene match: 12. The germline gives CDR1 LNHDA, CDR2 SQIVND (reference sequence). The CDR3 DNA reads as TGTGCCAGTACCCCCTCACTAGCGGGAGGGATGAGCTCCTACAATGAGCAGTTCTTC. Translation: CASTPSLAGGMSSYNEQFF.

The V gene is TRBV5-1, the J gene TRBJ2-1; D might be TRBD2 (6 bases). Germline CDR1 and CDR2: SGHRS and YFSETQ. CDR3 length: 15 amino acids. The germline V and J ends were trimmed by 4 bases and 7 bases, with 18 bases remaining between them. In DNA form, the CDR3 reads TGCGCCAGCAGCGGTCAAACTAACGGGGGAAATGAGCAGTTCTTC. Amino acids: CASSGQTNGGNEQFF.

The V gene is TRBV15, the J gene TRBJ2-1; D is ambiguous. V lost 0 bases and J 9 bases, leaving 9 bases between the germline ends. CDR1 is LNHNV, CDR2 YYDKDF, per germline (reference sequence). There are 13 residues in the CDR3. The CDR3 loop is CATSRDRRGEQFF. The DNA for the CDR3 is TGTGCCACCAGCAGAGATAGGAGAGGTGAGCAGTTCTTC.

CDR3: CASSIVLRRASEGYTF. The DNA for the CDR3 is TGTGCCAGTAGTATAGTTCTTCGGCGGGCCTCGGAAGGCTACACCTTC. The gene calls are TRBV19 and TRBJ1-2, with D hard to call. Germline CDR1 is LNHDA and CDR2 is SQIVND (reference sequence). V gave up 1 base and J gave up 8 bases, with 20 bases separating them. The CDR3 is 16 residues long.

J is TRBJ2-1 and V is TRBV30, with 11 bases aligning to TRBD2. Trimming took 8 bases from V and 4 from J; bases not matched to a gene: 4. The CDR3 consists of 13 residues. Germline CDR1 is GTSNPN and CDR2 is SVGIG (reference sequence). For the CDR3, the DNA is TGTGCCCAAACTAGCGGGAGTTACAATGAGCAGTTCTTC. Amino acids: CAQTSGSYNEQFF.

CDR3 coding DNA: TGTGCCAGCAGCCGTGGGACAGTCTCCTACGAGCAGTACTTC. Amino acids: CASSRGTVSYEQYF. J is TRBJ2-7 and V is TRBV5-5; 7 positions match TRBD1. The length of the CDR3 is 14 residues. Trimming removed 4 bases from V and 0 bases from J; junction bases left unmatched: 4. Germline CDR1 SGHKS, CDR2 YYEKEE (reference sequence).

This chain uses TRBV9 with TRBJ2-1; 7 bases fit TRBD2. Germline V gives CDR1 SGDLS, CDR2 YYNGEE. V dropped 2 bases and J dropped 5; count of bases not matched to a gene: 4. CDR3 length: 14 residues. Here the CDR3 reads CASSVRERDNEQFF. The CDR3 bases are TGTGCCAGCAGCGTGCGGGAGAGGGACAATGAGCAGTTCTTC.

The chain links TRBV6-1 to TRBJ2-3; a weak D match, TRBD2 (6 bases). Looked up from germline, CDR1 is MNHNS and CDR2 is SASEGT. The CDR3 length is 13 residues. The V and J ends lost 4 bases and 6 bases respectively, with 11 bases between them. The CDR3 protein is CASSGGIGDTQYF. The CDR3 nucleotides are TGTGCCAGCAGTGGCGGGATAGGGGATACGCAGTATTTT.

In DNA, the CDR3 is TGTGCCAGCAGTTACTCCCCGACAGAAGGCTACACCTTC. Protein product: CASSYSPTEGYTF. The chain has TRBV6-6 and TRBJ1-2, with D maybe TRBD1 (5 bases). Germline-derived CDR1 and CDR2 are MNHNY and SVGAGI (reference sequence). Deletions cut 0 bases from V and 8 bases from J, with 10 bases between. The CDR3 totals 13 residues.